This T cell receptor beta chain was observed in a study of control samples from healthy donors and cancer patients. Clones were read by immunoSEQ multiplex PCR, and TCRdb kept only the in-frame ones, dropping some. The table records about 410,000 clones, approximately 90% of them present only once. CDR3 length equals 13 residues. V shed 1 base, J shed 7 bases, and the junction held 4 bases outside the gene matches. The germline V gene encodes CDR1 SQVTM and CDR2 ANQGSEA. Sequences were obtained from PBMCs. The TCR was taken from a man aged 35-49 years with head and neck cancer. The chain carries TRBV29-1 and TRBJ1-2, with 9 bases fitting TRBD1. The CDR3 region has the DNA TGCAGCGTTGAAGCCCGGGACAGGGCTGGCTACACCTTC. Translated: CSVEARDRAGYTF.